This T cell receptor beta chain is drawn from a study of blood T cell repertoires in COVID-19. The wider study: Sources were T cells, B-cell-depleted T cells, or PBMCs; the material itself was cDNA or gDNA.

Per the study methods: Amplification of reference gene primers provided the estimated nucleated cell counts. Repertoires were generated with immunoSEQ multiplex PCR, while TCRdb's copy carries only in-frame clones and drops some. From that table come the V and J calls and clone size; the DNA was used to work out D and trimming. Here the sample spans about 180,000 clones, 80% to 90% being singletons. Germline V gives CDR1 SGHNT, CDR2 YENEEA. The CDR3 consists of 16 residues. Trimming removed 1 base from V and 1 base from J; junction bases left unmatched: 4. Sequenced input: peripheral blood. This chain connects TRBV11-3 to TRBJ2-5, with TRBD1 matching over 9 bases. This clonotype was sampled from a man in his sixties with acute or convalescent COVID-19. CDR3 nucleotides: TGTGCCAGCAGCTTAGGAACAGGGGGCATCCAAGAGACCCAGTACTTC. The encoded protein is CASSLGTGGIQETQYF. Looking up the rest from reference TRBV11-3 and TRBJ2-5 gives the full variable domain: EAGVVQSPRYKIIEKKQPVAFWCNPISGHNTLYWYLQNLGQGPELLIRYENEEAVDDSQLPKDRFSAERLKGVDSTLKIQPAELGDSAVYLCASSLGTGGIQETQYFGPGTRLLVL.